Listed below are T cell receptor beta chains from one sample, sequenced in a study of cytomegalovirus exposure and HLA in healthy donors. Only in-frame clones appear in the TCRdb table, and some are missing; sequencing was by immunoSEQ multiplex PCR. This table holds 100,000 to 150,000 clones, about 73% found once. The specimen was PBMCs. All receptors derive from a woman aged 40 to 55 in good health and CMV-seropositive. CDR3s include the opening cysteine and the closing phenylalanine or tryptophan. The order of the fields is J gene, CDR3 length, D gene, clone size, V gene, CDR3 DNA, CDR3 protein. The D gene is left open where the match is weak. Not every row has a clone size; where given, it reads once, few, many or a size class.

j_gene: TRBJ1-1
len: 16
d_gene: TRBD1
abundance: -
v_gene: TRBV7-8
CDR3nt: TGTGCCAGCAGCTTACCCCCGGGACAGGGGAATACTGAAGCTTTCTTT
CDR3aa: CASSLPPGQGNTEAFF

j_gene: TRBJ2-1
len: 17
d_gene: TRBD2
abundance: -
v_gene: TRBV5-1
CDR3nt: TGCGCCAGCAGCTTGGGAGGGACTAGCGGGAGTGGTTATGAGCAGTTCTTC
CDR3aa: CASSLGGTSGSGYEQFF

j_gene: TRBJ1-3
len: 14
d_gene: -
abundance: -
v_gene: TRBV19
CDR3nt: TGTGCCAGTAGTATGGGCATCTCTGGAAACACCATATATTTT
CDR3aa: CASSMGISGNTIYF

j_gene: TRBJ2-1
len: 18
d_gene: TRBD2
abundance: few
v_gene: TRBV11-2
CDR3nt: TGTGCCAGCAGCTTCGGGCAGGTCGGGGGGGATCATTACAATGAGCAGTTCTTC
CDR3aa: CASSFGQVGGDHYNEQFF

j_gene: TRBJ2-7
len: 15
d_gene: TRBD1
abundance: -
v_gene: TRBV19
CDR3nt: TGTGCCAGTAGTTCCGGAGGGACAGGGGGCGACGAGCAGTACTTC
CDR3aa: CASSSGGTGGDEQYF

j_gene: TRBJ2-1
len: 15
d_gene: TRBD2
abundance: -
v_gene: TRBV2
CDR3nt: TGTGCCAGCAGTGACGGCGCGGGAGGACGCAATGAGCAGTTCTTC
CDR3aa: CASSDGAGGRNEQFF

j_gene: TRBJ1-3
len: 14
d_gene: TRBD1
abundance: -
v_gene: TRBV5-1
CDR3nt: TGCGCCAGCAGAAGGACAGGGGACGGAAACACCATATATTTT
CDR3aa: CASRRTGDGNTIYF

j_gene: TRBJ1-1
len: 14
d_gene: TRBD1
abundance: -
v_gene: TRBV7-9
CDR3nt: TGTGCCAGCAGCTTAACGACAGGGGTGACTGAAGCTTTCTTT
CDR3aa: CASSLTTGVTEAFF

j_gene: TRBJ2-7
len: 13
d_gene: -
abundance: once
v_gene: TRBV7-9
CDR3nt: TGTGCCAGCAGCTTGGCGGGCTCCTACGAGCAGTACTTC
CDR3aa: CASSLAGSYEQYF

j_gene: TRBJ2-1
len: 17
d_gene: TRBD2
abundance: few
v_gene: TRBV11-3
CDR3nt: TGTGCCAGCAGCTCACCCCGCCCCCTAGCGGGGGACAATGAGCAGTTCTTC
CDR3aa: CASSSPRPLAGDNEQFF

j_gene: TRBJ1-1
len: 15
d_gene: -
abundance: -
v_gene: TRBV6-6
CDR3nt: TGTGCCAGCAGTTACTCGAGACAGACGAACACTGAAGCTTTCTTT
CDR3aa: CASSYSRQTNTEAFF

j_gene: TRBJ2-7
len: 15
d_gene: TRBD1
abundance: once
v_gene: TRBV6-1
CDR3nt: TGTGCCAGCAGTGCCCAACCGGGACAGGAGTTCGAGCAGTACTTC
CDR3aa: CASSAQPGQEFEQYF

j_gene: TRBJ1-1
len: 11
d_gene: -
abundance: -
v_gene: TRBV6-6
CDR3nt: TGTGCCAGCAGTTACGGGACTAGAGCTTTCTTT
CDR3aa: CASSYGTRAFF

j_gene: TRBJ1-1
len: 14
d_gene: -
abundance: -
v_gene: TRBV11-2
CDR3nt: TGTGCCAGCAGCTTTACGTCCGGGAACACTGAAGCTTTCTTT
CDR3aa: CASSFTSGNTEAFF

j_gene: TRBJ2-1
len: 14
d_gene: TRBD2
abundance: -
v_gene: TRBV2
CDR3nt: TGTGCCAGCAGTGCCGGGACTAGAGGCAATGAGCAGTTCTTC
CDR3aa: CASSAGTRGNEQFF

j_gene: TRBJ2-5
len: 16
d_gene: TRBD1
abundance: -
v_gene: TRBV28
CDR3nt: TGTGCCAGCAGTTCAAGGACAGGTGGAATGGGAGAGACCCAGTACTTC
CDR3aa: CASSSRTGGMGETQYF

j_gene: TRBJ1-4
len: 16
d_gene: TRBD1
abundance: -
v_gene: TRBV7-9
CDR3nt: TGTGCCAGCAGCGAAGCGAAGGGGGCATCGGGTGAAAAACTGTTTTTT
CDR3aa: CASSEAKGASGEKLFF

j_gene: TRBJ2-5
len: 15
d_gene: -
abundance: -
v_gene: TRBV18
CDR3nt: TGTGCCAGCTCACCACGAATTGGGGGGTCGGAGACCCAGTACTTC
CDR3aa: CASSPRIGGSETQYF

j_gene: TRBJ1-1
len: 15
d_gene: -
abundance: -
v_gene: TRBV7-2
CDR3nt: TGTGCCAGCAGTCCCCAGCTTGTGGCAGGCACTGAAGCTTTCTTT
CDR3aa: CASSPQLVAGTEAFF

j_gene: TRBJ2-1
len: 15
d_gene: -
abundance: -
v_gene: TRBV5-6
CDR3nt: TGTGCCAGCAGCACCAGTCCAGGTGGCTCCTATGAGCAGTTCTTC
CDR3aa: CASSTSPGGSYEQFF

j_gene: TRBJ2-1
len: 14
d_gene: -
abundance: -
v_gene: TRBV30
CDR3nt: TGTGCCTGGAGGGGCCTCAGAAGGTACAATGAGCAGTTCTTC
CDR3aa: CAWRGLRRYNEQFF

j_gene: TRBJ2-7
len: 18
d_gene: TRBD2
abundance: -
v_gene: TRBV10-3
CDR3nt: TGTGCCATCAGCCTAAGCGGGGATCAGAAAGGCCGGAATGGCGAGCAGTACTTC
CDR3aa: CAISLSGDQKGRNGEQYF

j_gene: TRBJ1-2
len: 16
d_gene: -
abundance: -
v_gene: TRBV19
CDR3nt: TGTGCCACTTCACCAAGGTCGGGATGGACCGCTTATCGCTACACCTTC
CDR3aa: CATSPRSGWTAYRYTF

j_gene: TRBJ2-1
len: 13
d_gene: -
abundance: -
v_gene: TRBV2
CDR3nt: TGTGCCAGCAGCCCAAACTCCAGCGGGGAGCAGTTCTTC
CDR3aa: CASSPNSSGEQFF

j_gene: TRBJ1-1
len: 16
d_gene: -
abundance: -
v_gene: TRBV9
CDR3nt: TGTGCCAGCAGCCCCCGCAGCGGGAGCCCTAACACTGAAGCTTTCTTT
CDR3aa: CASSPRSGSPNTEAFF

j_gene: TRBJ1-2
len: 15
d_gene: TRBD1
abundance: -
v_gene: TRBV19
CDR3nt: TGTGCCAGTAGTCCAGACAGGGCCCAGGGAGAGGGCTACACCTTC
CDR3aa: CASSPDRAQGEGYTF

j_gene: TRBJ1-6
len: 12
d_gene: -
abundance: few
v_gene: TRBV30
CDR3nt: TGTGCCTGGAGTGGGGAGAATTCACCCCTCCACTTT
CDR3aa: CAWSGENSPLHF

j_gene: TRBJ2-7
len: 15
d_gene: TRBD1
abundance: -
v_gene: TRBV19
CDR3nt: TGTGCCAGTAGTATGTGGGGGACAGGTTCCTACGAGCAGTACTTC
CDR3aa: CASSMWGTGSYEQYF

j_gene: TRBJ2-2
len: 19
d_gene: TRBD1
abundance: -
v_gene: TRBV27
CDR3nt: TGTGCCAGCAGCCCTTCTGGGACAGTCTTCTATCGGAACACCGGGGAGCTGTTTTTT
CDR3aa: CASSPSGTVFYRNTGELFF

j_gene: TRBJ2-7
len: 16
d_gene: -
abundance: -
v_gene: TRBV30
CDR3nt: TGTGCCTGGAGACCTTCGGGCCTAAGAGGGACCTACGAGCAGTACTTC
CDR3aa: CAWRPSGLRGTYEQYF

j_gene: TRBJ1-1
len: 14
d_gene: -
abundance: -
v_gene: TRBV7-8
CDR3nt: TGTGCCAGCAGCTTAGCCCGGGGGGGGACTGAAGCTTTCTTT
CDR3aa: CASSLARGGTEAFF

j_gene: TRBJ2-7
len: 13
d_gene: TRBD1
abundance: once
v_gene: TRBV5-1
CDR3nt: TGCGCCAGCAGCGACAGGGGTTGGGGCGAGCAGTACTTC
CDR3aa: CASSDRGWGEQYF

j_gene: TRBJ2-5
len: 16
d_gene: -
abundance: -
v_gene: TRBV7-2
CDR3nt: TGTGCCAGCAGCTTAATGTTGAGCGGAATGCAAGAGACCCAGTACTTC
CDR3aa: CASSLMLSGMQETQYF

j_gene: TRBJ1-2
len: 13
d_gene: -
abundance: -
v_gene: TRBV5-1
CDR3nt: TGCGCCAGCAGCTGGGGGGACCCTCAGGGCTACACCTTC
CDR3aa: CASSWGDPQGYTF

j_gene: TRBJ1-6
len: 17
d_gene: -
abundance: -
v_gene: TRBV15
CDR3nt: TGTGCCACCAGCAGAGATAGACAGCTTGCTTATAATTCACCCCTCCACTTT
CDR3aa: CATSRDRQLAYNSPLHF

j_gene: TRBJ1-2
len: 13
d_gene: -
abundance: -
v_gene: TRBV7-9
CDR3nt: TGTGCCAGCAGCTTAGACAGTAGCGATGGCTACACCTTC
CDR3aa: CASSLDSSDGYTF

j_gene: TRBJ1-5
len: 15
d_gene: -
abundance: -
v_gene: TRBV14
CDR3nt: TGTGCCAGCAGCCGAGGAGGACTGGGCAATCAGCCCCAGCATTTT
CDR3aa: CASSRGGLGNQPQHF

j_gene: TRBJ1-2
len: 13
d_gene: -
abundance: -
v_gene: TRBV6-5
CDR3nt: TGTGCCAGCAGTTATACAGGAAACTATGGCTACACCTTC
CDR3aa: CASSYTGNYGYTF

j_gene: TRBJ1-2
len: 15
d_gene: -
abundance: -
v_gene: TRBV28
CDR3nt: TGTGCCAGCAGGATCCCGGAAGGACAGCTGAAGGGCTACACCTTC
CDR3aa: CASRIPEGQLKGYTF

j_gene: TRBJ1-6
len: 13
d_gene: TRBD1
abundance: few
v_gene: TRBV28
CDR3nt: TGTGCCAGCAGTTACAGGGGGCAATCACCCCTCCACTTT
CDR3aa: CASSYRGQSPLHF

j_gene: TRBJ1-2
len: 15
d_gene: -
abundance: -
v_gene: TRBV15
CDR3nt: TGTGCCACCAGCAGAGATCTAGGCTTCGATTATGGCTACACCTTC
CDR3aa: CATSRDLGFDYGYTF